The T cell receptor (beta chain) described here comes from a study of identical twins. Overall study findings and caveats: Where beta out-of-frame sequences were concerned, excess twin sharing was weaker. Conclusions rested on cross-sectional statistics rather than following the same donors.

As regards this clonotype: Its antigen is currently unknown.

TCRdb redid the calling of the 5' RACE reads with MiXCR, one entry per CDR3 protein. Of roughly 1.6 million distinct CDR3 sequences listed, under 35% were seen once; the top ten hold approximately 0.25%. V gave up 10 bases and J gave up 0 bases; unmatched junction bases: 19. Germline V CDR1 and CDR2: SGHVS, FNYEAQ. This CDR3 has 19 amino acids. This sequence originates from a newborn girl in good health. The J gene is TRBJ1-5, the V gene TRBV7-6; the match to TRBD1 covers 9 bases. Input material: cord blood. The CDR3 loop reads CATVPPGQGRGYSNQPQHF. DNA of the CDR3: TGTGCCACCGTACCCCCGGGACAGGGCCGGGGTTATAGCAATCAGCCCCAGCATTTT.